This TCR beta chain was profiled in a study of long-term antiretroviral therapy in people with HIV. Findings and limits, study-wide: Neither ART adherence, viral resistance nor therapy changes were documented. Dominant in the repertoire at all time points were clones expanded before ART.

About this clone: Its specificity is not known.

V was trimmed by 0 bases and J by 8 bases, leaving 14 bases between them. Germline CDR1 SGDLS, CDR2 YYNGEE. The CDR3 sequence is 15 residues long. This was the immunoSEQ v3.0 assay at survey level. Repertoires were generated with immunoSEQ multiplex PCR, while TCRdb's copy carries only in-frame clones and drops some. Seen here are tens of thousands of clones, around 80% observed once, and the top ten hold roughly 10%. The rearrangement links TRBV9 to TRBJ1-4, with a possible D match to TRBD1 (5 bases). This TCR was sampled from a man aged 25 to 45 with HIV. The material sequenced was unsorted PBMCs, taken about 2.7 years after starting antiretroviral therapy. The CDR3 loop reads CASSVDQGLSEKLFF. The DNA of the CDR3 is TGTGCCAGCAGCGTAGATCAGGGATTGAGCGAAAAACTGTTTTTT.